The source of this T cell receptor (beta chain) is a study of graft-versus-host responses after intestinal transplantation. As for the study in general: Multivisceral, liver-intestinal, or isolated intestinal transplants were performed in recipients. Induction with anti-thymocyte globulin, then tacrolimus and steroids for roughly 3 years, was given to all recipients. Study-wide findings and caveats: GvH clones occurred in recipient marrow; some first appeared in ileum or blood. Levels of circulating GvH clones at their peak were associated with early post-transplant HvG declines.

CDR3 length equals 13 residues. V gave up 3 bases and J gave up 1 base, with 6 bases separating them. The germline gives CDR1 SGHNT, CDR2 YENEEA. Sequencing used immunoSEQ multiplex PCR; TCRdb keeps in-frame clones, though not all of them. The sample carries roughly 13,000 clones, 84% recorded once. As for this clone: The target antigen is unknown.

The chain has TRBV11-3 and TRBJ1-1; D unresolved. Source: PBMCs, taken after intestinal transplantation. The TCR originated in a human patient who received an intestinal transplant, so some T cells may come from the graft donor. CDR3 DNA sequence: TGTGCCAGCAGCTTGGGGAGGAACACTGAAGCTTTCTTT. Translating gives CASSLGRNTEAFF. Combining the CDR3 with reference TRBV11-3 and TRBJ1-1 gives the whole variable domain EAGVVQSPRYKIIEKKQPVAFWCNPISGHNTLYWYLQNLGQGPELLIRYENEEAVDDSQLPKDRFSAERLKGVDSTLKIQPAELGDSAVYLCASSLGRNTEAFFGQGTRLTVV.